A selection of T cell receptor beta chains follows, all from one sample in a study of blood T cells in healthy people across ages. TCRdb reanalysed the 5' RACE reads using MiXCR and keeps one entry per CDR3 protein. The sample holds hundreds of thousands of distinct CDR3 sequences, over 45% seen once. The sample was blood. The receptors shown here come from a man under 40 in good health. The CDR3 runs from the conserved cysteine through the conserved F or W. D genes are given only for firm matches. Size tells how often a clone was seen (once, few, many) or the class of an expanded clone, and some rows leave it out.

j_call	clone_size	v_call	d_call	cdr3_nt	cdr3_aa
TRBJ1-1	.	TRBV7-2	.	TGTGCCAGCAGCTTAGGGTCACAGGGTTTCACTGAAGCTTTCTTT	CASSLGSQGFTEAFF
TRBJ1-5	.	TRBV6-6	.	TGTGCCAGCAGCCCGAGCCATAGCAATCAGCCCCAGCATTTT	CASSPSHSNQPQHF
TRBJ2-7	.	TRBV7-9	TRBD2	TGTGCCAGCAGCTCTGGGGAGCGGGGGTACAATGAGCAGTACTTC	CASSSGERGYNEQYF
TRBJ2-1	.	TRBV7-2	.	TGTGTCAGCAGCTTGAATGCGGTTCACATGGAGCAGTTCTTC	CVSSLNAVHMEQFF
TRBJ2-3	.	TRBV18	TRBD1	TGTGCCAGCTCACTCCGAGAACCGGTGGGACAGGTACCGGATACGCAGTATTTT	CASSLREPVGQVPDTQYF
TRBJ2-2	.	TRBV4-1	TRBD2	TGCGCCAGCAGCCAAGATGGAGCGGGAGTAACCGGGGAGCTGTTTTTT	CASSQDGAGVTGELFF
TRBJ2-1	.	TRBV27	.	TGTGCCAGTAGGAAGATCGGGGGCTACAATGAGCAGTTCTTC	CASRKIGGYNEQFF
TRBJ2-3	.	TRBV6-5	TRBD2	TGTGCCAGCAGTTCCTTCGACGAGCGGGGGGCTTCGGATACGCAGTATTTT	CASSSFDERGASDTQYF
TRBJ1-2	few	TRBV7-2	.	TGTGCCAGCAGCGTCGGGAGTAACTATGGCTACACCTTC	CASSVGSNYGYTF
TRBJ2-5	.	TRBV7-3	.	TGTGCCAGCAGCTTAGATGGCGGGAATTACCAAGAGACCCAGTACTTC	CASSLDGGNYQETQYF
TRBJ2-3	.	TRBV3-1	.	TGTGCCAGCAGCCATAGGGTTTCCACAGATACGCAGTATTTT	CASSHRVSTDTQYF
TRBJ2-3	.	TRBV12-3/TRBV12-4	TRBD1	TGTGCCAGCAGTGTCCTGGACAGGGGGAGGGATACGCAGTATTTT	CASSVLDRGRDTQYF
TRBJ2-3	.	TRBV30	TRBD1	TGTGCCTGGAGGGAGACAGGGGGATCAGATACGCAGTATTTT	CAWRETGGSDTQYF
TRBJ1-1	.	TRBV20-1	.	TGCAGTGCTAGAATAATAGCTGAAGCTTTCTTT	CSARIIAEAFF
TRBJ2-3	.	TRBV7-9	.	TGTGCCAGCAGCCAACCAGGAGGCGAGGGGGGCACAGATACGCAGTATTTT	CASSQPGGEGGTDTQYF
TRBJ2-1	.	TRBV29-1	TRBD2	TGCAGCGTTGAACTGGCTTGGACTAGCGGGTACAATGAGCAGTTCTTC	CSVELAWTSGYNEQFF
TRBJ2-3	.	TRBV20-1	TRBD2	TGCAGTGCCACTCGGGGGGCACTAGCGGGGGGGCTGGAGTATTTT	CSATRGALAGGLEYF
TRBJ1-2	few	TRBV14	.	TGTGCCAGCAGCCAAGATCTTCGGGGGGGCTACACCTTC	CASSQDLRGGYTF
TRBJ2-1	.	TRBV28	.	TGTGCCAGCATCGAGGGAAGGGCCTACAATGAGCAGTTCTTC	CASIEGRAYNEQFF
TRBJ2-3	few	TRBV4-3	.	TGCGCCACCTCAGTTAACAGGGCTGATACGCAGTATTTT	CATSVNRADTQYF
TRBJ2-4	.	TRBV6-2/TRBV6-3	.	TGTGCCAGCTGCAGCGGAGTCGGAGCCAAAAACATTCAGTACTTC	CASCSGVGAKNIQYF
TRBJ2-3	.	TRBV20-1	TRBD1	TGCAGTGCTTCTAGGCCCCCGACAGGGCTATACACAGATACGCAGTATTTT	CSASRPPTGLYTDTQYF
TRBJ1-5	few	TRBV20-1	.	TGCAGTGCTAGAGACAACCAAGATCAGCCCCAGCATTTT	CSARDNQDQPQHF
TRBJ2-4	.	TRBV6-2/TRBV6-3	TRBD1	TGTGCCACGACAGAATGGACAGGTAGCTTCCAAAACATTCAGTACTTC	CATTEWTGSFQNIQYF
TRBJ2-2	few	TRBV7-2	.	TGTGCCAGCAGCCCCACCGGGGAGCTGTTTTTT	CASSPTGELFF
TRBJ2-1	.	TRBV7-2	.	TGTGCCAGCAGCGGGTACGACCAGGAGACCCAGTTCTTC	CASSGYDQETQFF
TRBJ1-2	.	TRBV29-1	.	TGCAGCGTTGAAGCCGGGGCTAATGGCTACACCTTC	CSVEAGANGYTF
TRBJ2-3	.	TRBV5-1	.	TGCGCCAGCAGCTTAGTCCCACCTGGGAGCCTTAGCACAGTTACGCAGTATTTT	CASSLVPPGSLSTVTQYF
TRBJ2-3	.	TRBV12-3/TRBV12-4	TRBD2	TGTGCCAGCAGTTTCAGGGAGGGAGATACGCAGTATTTT	CASSFREGDTQYF
TRBJ2-1	few	TRBV27	.	TGTGCCAGCTGGGGCTGGGGGGACATGGACTCCTACAATGAGCAGTTCTTC	CASWGWGDMDSYNEQFF
TRBJ2-1	once	TRBV24-1	TRBD1	TGTGCCACCAGTGAGCCCGGGACAGTCAATGAGCAGTTCTTC	CATSEPGTVNEQFF
TRBJ1-1	.	TRBV29-1	.	TGCAGCGTTGATCAGGGGATGAACACTGAAGCTTTCTTT	CSVDQGMNTEAFF
TRBJ1-4	.	TRBV20-1	.	TGCAGTGCTAGAGGGAACAGGGCGGGTGAAAAACTGTTTTTT	CSARGNRAGEKLFF
TRBJ2-3	once	TRBV4-3	TRBD2	TGCGCCAGCAGCCAAGATAGGCTAGCGGGGCGCACAGATACGCAGTATTTT	CASSQDRLAGRTDTQYF
TRBJ1-4	.	TRBV4-1	.	TGCGCCAGCAGCCAAGTAGAGGTGGGAGAAAAACTGTTTTTT	CASSQVEVGEKLFF
TRBJ2-3	.	TRBV2	.	TGTGCCAGCAGGGAACGTGACGGGACTAGCACAGATACGCAGTATTTT	CASRERDGTSTDTQYF
TRBJ2-7	.	TRBV7-2	.	TGTGCCAGCAGCTTAGACCGGGAGCCATCCTACGAGCAGTACTTC	CASSLDREPSYEQYF